Below are 26 T cell receptor beta chains sequenced from a single sample in a study of shared clonotypes between healthy human individuals. Generated by immunoSEQ multiplex PCR, the TCRdb table keeps only in-frame clones and is missing some. The sample records about 92,000 clones, approximately 63% being singletons. Sequencing was performed on memory CD8+ T cells sorted from blood. The subset: CD45RO+ cells pooled with CCR7-negative TemRA cells. All receptors come from a man aged 25 to 40 in good health.

CDR3 region: CASSPLASEQYF. CDR3 nucleotides: TGTGCCAGCTCACCACTCGCGAGTGAGCAGTACTTC. This chain connects TRBV18 to TRBJ2-7; D gene ambiguous. Trimming pared 1 base from V and 7 bases from J, leaving 8 bases between. The germline gives CDR1 KGHSH, CDR2 LQKENI. CDR3 length: 12 residues.

This clone was picked up a small number of times. The chain links TRBV19 to TRBJ1-2; D gene ambiguous. The V gene's germline CDR1 is LNHDA and CDR2 SQIVND (reference sequence). This CDR3 comprises 12 residues. The V end was cut by 5 bases, the J end by 5 bases, with 9 bases between. In DNA, the CDR3 is TGTGCCAGTAGTTGGAGAACGTATGGCTACACCTTC. Translation: CASSWRTYGYTF.

This clone was detected only once. The chain has TRBV7-9 and TRBJ2-1; 12 bases are shared with TRBD2. Trimming at V came to 3 bases and at J to 8 bases, leaving 5 bases not matched to a gene. The germline V gene has CDR1 SEHNR and CDR2 FQNEAQ (reference sequence). The CDR3 contains 15 residues. The CDR3 bases are TGTGCCAGCAGCTTCAGGACTAGCGGGAAATATGAGCAGTTCTTC. It encodes CASSFRTSGKYEQFF.

The CDR3 bases are TGTGCCAGCAGCTTAGGGGCCAGGGGGCGAGGGAAGGCAGATACGCAGTATTTT. Its protein is CASSLGARGRGKADTQYF. The chain couples TRBV11-2 to TRBJ2-3; TRBD1 matches 8 bases. CDR3 length: 18 amino acids. The germline V gene has CDR1 SGHAT and CDR2 FQNNGV. With V trimmed by 1 base and J by 4 bases, 13 bases remained unmatched.

This clone was seen more than once but under ten times. J is TRBJ2-2 and V is TRBV7-7; D might be TRBD2 (5 bases). The CDR3 is made up of 14 amino acids. Germline V lookup: CDR1 SSHAT, CDR2 FNYEAQ (reference sequence). The CDR3 sequence is CASANTRDTGELFF. The CDR3 nucleotides are TGTGCTAGCGCCAACACGCGGGACACCGGGGAGCTGTTTTTT. Drawing the rest from reference TRBV7-7 and TRBJ2-2, the complete variable domain is GAGVSQSPRYKVTKRGQDVTLRCDPISSHATLYWYQQALGQGPEFLTYFNYEAQPDKSGLPSDRFSAERPEGSISTLTIQRTEQRDSAMYRCASANTRDTGELFFGEGSRLTVL.

This rearrangement joins TRBV10-3 to TRBJ1-3; the match to TRBD1 covers 10 bases. This CDR3 region has 15 residues. V lost 6 bases and J lost 4; bases outside the gene matches: 6. CDR1 is ENHRY and CDR2 is SYGVKD in the germline V gene. CDR3 sequence reads: CAISAGTGAGNTIYF. Written as DNA, the CDR3 is TGTGCCATCAGCGCCGGGACAGGGGCCGGAAACACCATATATTTT.

The V gene is TRBV2, the J gene TRBJ2-1; 8 bases fit TRBD2. The J segment lost 9 bases and the V segment lost 6 bases, leaving 4 bases of the junction unmatched. The length of the CDR3 is 12 residues. Germline CDR1 is SNHLY and CDR2 is FYNNEI. The CDR3 region has the DNA TGTGCCAGCAGGGGACTAGTTGCTGAGCAGTTCTTC. Translation gives CASRGLVAEQFF.

V is TRBV11-3 and J is TRBJ2-1; D perhaps matches TRBD2 (6 bases). Germline V lookup: CDR1 SGHNT, CDR2 YENEEA. This CDR3 has 16 amino acids. The V end lost 6 bases, the J end lost 5 bases, and 20 bases lay between the germline ends. CDR3 sequence: CASSSPGALGNNEQFF. In DNA, the CDR3 is TGTGCCAGCAGTTCACCGGGAGCTCTTGGGAACAATGAGCAGTTCTTC. The full variable domain, with the rest looked up from reference TRBV11-3 and TRBJ2-1, is EAGVVQSPRYKIIEKKQPVAFWCNPISGHNTLYWYLQNLGQGPELLIRYENEEAVDDSQLPKDRFSAERLKGVDSTLKIQPAELGDSAVYLCASSSPGALGNNEQFFGPGTRLTVL.

This clone was seen once. V and J are TRBV14 and TRBJ1-1; D ambiguous. Deletions cut 3 bases from V and 1 base from J, with 9 bases between. Per the germline V gene, CDR1 is SGHDN and CDR2 is FVKESK. The CDR3 runs to 14 residues. DNA for the CDR3: TGTGCCAGCAGCCATTCCCAGAAGAACACTGAAGCTTTCTTT. It specifies CASSHSQKNTEAFF.

The rearrangement uses TRBV4-1 and TRBJ1-2; D remains ambiguous. The CDR3 extends over 13 amino acids. V was clipped by 0 bases and J by 8 bases, with 10 bases between them. Germline V CDR1 and CDR2: MGHRA, YSYEKL. CDR3 coding DNA: TGCGCCAGCAGCCAAGACGGTCCTACGGGCTACACCTTC. This encodes CASSQDGPTGYTF.

This clone appeared a few times. This chain links TRBV6-1 with TRBJ1-2; D possibly corresponds to TRBD1 (6 bases). V was shortened by 6 bases and J by 7 bases, with 15 bases between the two germline ends. From germline, CDR1 is MNHNS and CDR2 SASEGT. The CDR3 consists of 13 residues. DNA of the CDR3: TGTGCCAGCAGGAAGCAGGGGAAACTTGGCTACACCTTC. It specifies CASRKQGKLGYTF.

The chain joins TRBV7-6 to TRBJ2-7, with 9 bases fitting TRBD1. V trimming: 4 bases; J trimming: 4 bases; junction bases outside the gene matches: 14. CDR1 is SGHVS, CDR2 FNYEAQ, per germline. There are 17 residues in the CDR3. The CDR3 spells CASSSHTTGGGGYEQYF. CDR3 in DNA: TGTGCCAGCAGCTCCCATACTACAGGGGGCGGTGGGTACGAGCAGTACTTC.

J is TRBJ2-1 and V is TRBV11-2, with TRBD2 matching over 7 bases. The CDR3 totals 17 residues. CDR1 is SGHAT, CDR2 FQNNGV, per germline. The V segment lost 3 bases and the J segment 1 base; nucleotides outside the gene matches: 9. The CDR3 nucleotides are TGTGCCAGCAGCTTTGATCTAGCGGAGATTTCCTACAATGAGCAGTTCTTC. This encodes CASSFDLAEISYNEQFF.

A few counts support this clone. V gene TRBV12-5 combines with J gene TRBJ2-2, with D perhaps TRBD2 (6 bases). The CDR3 extends over 15 amino acids. Germline loops: CDR1 LGHNT, CDR2 FRNRAP. CDR3 sequence: CASTGGGGNTGELFF. CDR3 DNA sequence: TGTGCCTCAACCGGGGGAGGAGGAAATACCGGGGAGCTGTTTTTT.

This chain uses TRBV29-1 with TRBJ2-5; D gene ambiguous. This CDR3 comprises 18 residues. The V end lost 3 bases, the J end lost 9 bases, and 32 bases lay between the germline ends. Germline lookup yields CDR1 SQVTM and CDR2 ANQGSEA. The CDR3 sequence is CSVELSPRGGPEYKSQYF. The CDR3 bases are TGCAGCGTTGAGCTATCCCCTCGAGGCGGACCGGAGTATAAGTCCCAGTACTTC.

The V call is TRBV19, the J call TRBJ1-2; no definite D call. Germline V gene data show CDR1 as LNHDA and CDR2 as SQIVND (reference sequence). V was cut by 4 bases and J by 2 bases, with 17 bases left in between. The CDR3 is 16 residues long. The DNA for the CDR3 is TGTGCCAGTAGTAGTGACAATCAAATACTCAACTATGGCTACACCTTC. Protein: CASSSDNQILNYGYTF.

The chain uses TRBV28 and TRBJ1-2; TRBD1 might be the D (6 bases). Germline-derived CDR1 and CDR2 are MDHEN and SYDVKM. This CDR3 contains 12 residues. The V and J ends lost 7 bases and 3 bases respectively, with 9 bases between them. The CDR3 DNA reads as TGTGCCAGCACCCCAGGGGACTATGGCTACACCTTC. Translating it yields CASTPGDYGYTF.

This clone was observed a handful of times. The chain links TRBV5-1 to TRBJ2-5, with D maybe TRBD2 (5 bases). The V and J ends lost 1 base and 5 bases respectively, with 12 bases between them. This CDR3 is 14 amino acids long. From germline, CDR1 is SGHRS and CDR2 YFSETQ. The CDR3 DNA reads as TGCGCCAGCAGCTTGCTGGGGAGTTCGGAGACCCAGTACTTC. The encoded protein is CASSLLGSSETQYF.

The chain recombines TRBV21-1 with TRBJ1-5; TRBD1, the table's D call, was not compared with the DNA. TRBV21-1 is assigned pseudogene status. The CDR3 is made up of 17 amino acids. The CDR3 nucleotides read TGTGCCAGCAGCTCTAGGGGGGACAGGGAAATTAATCAGCCCCAGCATTTT. Translated, it gives CASSSRGDREINQPQHF.

J is TRBJ1-5 and V is TRBV28; the D gene is possibly TRBD1 (5 bases). The CDR3 spans 15 residues. Germline-derived CDR1 and CDR2 are MDHEN and SYDVKM. V was shortened by 4 bases and J by 0 bases, with 10 bases between the two germline ends. CDR3 amino acids: CASSWGSDSNQPQHF. CDR3 DNA: TGTGCCAGCAGTTGGGGCTCTGATAGCAATCAGCCCCAGCATTTT.

This clone was recorded at least ten times. The rearrangement uses TRBV6-4 and TRBJ2-1; TRBD2 matches 14 bases. From germline, CDR1 is MRHNA and CDR2 SNTAGT. Trimming removed 8 bases from V and 7 bases from J; junction bases left unmatched: 10. This CDR3 is built from 16 residues. CDR3 protein: CASSGTSGSGENEQFF. As DNA, the CDR3 is TGTGCCAGCTCTGGGACTAGCGGGAGTGGGGAAAATGAGCAGTTCTTC.

The chain couples TRBV4-1 to TRBJ2-5; TRBD2 matches at 16 bases. Trimming removed 3 bases from V and 4 bases from J; junction bases left unmatched: 8. Germline V lookup: CDR1 MGHRA, CDR2 YSYEKL. This CDR3 is 18 amino acids long. The CDR3 DNA sequence: TGCGCCAGCAGCCAGAATGGGGGACTAGCGGGAGGGCGAGAGACCCAGTACTTC. This encodes CASSQNGGLAGGRETQYF.

The J gene is TRBJ2-5, the V gene TRBV10-3; D is perhaps TRBD1 or TRBD2 (7 bases each). Germline CDR1 and CDR2: ENHRY and SYGVKD. The V end was cut by 10 bases, the J end by 7 bases, with 19 bases between. The CDR3 length is 13 residues. CDR3 residues: CASSTGEGGTQYF. The CDR3 nucleotides are TGTGCCAGCTCCACAGGGGAGGGCGGGACCCAGTACTTC.

The V gene is TRBV28, the J gene TRBJ2-5; D is uncertain. Germline CDR1 is MDHEN and CDR2 is SYDVKM. The CDR3 is 10 residues long. Trimming took off 2 bases at V and 9 bases at J, with 4 bases between the two ends. CDR3 in DNA: TGTGCCAGCAGTTTAGGCCCCCAGTACTTC. As protein: CASSLGPQYF.

The rearrangement joins TRBV5-1 to TRBJ1-5, with 10 nucleotides matching TRBD1. The ends lost 5 bases at V and 4 bases at J; junction bases unmatched: 3. CDR1 and CDR2 from the germline V gene are SGHRS and YFSETQ. The CDR3 extends over 14 amino acids. The CDR3 DNA reads as TGCGCCAGCAGACCGGACAGGGGGAATCAGCCCCAGCATTTT. It translates to CASRPDRGNQPQHF.

The rearrangement links TRBV25-1 to TRBJ2-5; D possibly corresponds to TRBD1 (5 bases). The ends were cut back, 3 bases at V and 3 bases at J, with 20 bases in the middle. The CDR3 spans 17 residues. Looked up from germline, CDR1 is MGHDK and CDR2 is SYGVNS. The CDR3 protein is CASSDGSKEGDKETQYF. Written as DNA, the CDR3 is TGTGCCAGCAGTGATGGATCCAAGGAAGGGGATAAAGAGACCCAGTACTTC.